These 12 T cell receptor beta chains came from one sample sequenced in a study of persistence of HIV-infected CD4 T cells. Their cognate antigens are unknown. Sequencing used immunoSEQ version 4 in survey mode. Libraries were prepared by immunoSEQ multiplex PCR; TCRdb keeps only in-frame clonotypes and omits some of them. Of more than 35,000 clones in the sample, approximately 88% are singletons; the top ten hold roughly 1.3%. This nonspecific control used anti-CD3/anti-CD28 bead stimulation of CD4+ T cells. CD4+ T cells upregulating both CD40 ligand and CD69 were sorted as responding cells. Sample: CD4+ T cells sorted from PBMCs after approximately 19-hour stimulation, taken from a patient who received antiretroviral therapy. These receptors originate from an adult man with HIV who was CMV-seropositive.

The table lists this clone with a few counts. This chain links TRBV5-6 with TRBJ2-7, with D possibly being TRBD1 or TRBD2 (5 bases each). The V gene lost 0 bases and the J gene lost 9 bases, with 13 bases spanning the gap. Per germline, CDR1 SGHDT and CDR2 YYEEEE. This CDR3 contains 13 residues. The DNA for the CDR3 is TGTGCCAGCAGCTTGGGGGGGTTCAGTGGGCAGTACTTC. Encoded protein: CASSLGGFSGQYF.

The chain employs TRBV27 and TRBJ2-7, with TRBD2 identical over 8 bases. Germline CDR1 and CDR2: MNHEY and SMNVEV (reference sequence). V gave up 3 bases and J gave up 4 bases; unmatched junction bases: 8. The CDR3 has 15 amino acids. The CDR3 loop reads CASSFTGGLEYEQYF. DNA for the CDR3: TGTGCCAGCAGTTTTACGGGAGGGCTGGAGTACGAGCAGTACTTC.

V and J are TRBV10-3 and TRBJ1-5; 9 bases fit TRBD1. Germline trimming cut 3 bases from V and 1 base from J; bases unmatched to any gene: 13. The CDR3 is 19 residues long. The germline gives CDR1 ENHRY, CDR2 SYGVKD. Written as DNA, the CDR3 is TGTGCCATCAGTGAATCCGCCATTGGGACAGGGAGCAGCAATCAGCCCCAGCATTTT. This translates into CAISESAIGTGSSNQPQHF.

The chain couples TRBV6-1 to TRBJ1-2, with D uncertain. The CDR3 spans 19 residues. Germline V CDR1 and CDR2: MNHNS, SASEGT. V was pared by 0 bases and J by 1 base, with 21 bases between. The CDR3 reads CASSEALDTGAGINYGYTF. CDR3 in DNA: TGTGCCAGCAGTGAAGCGCTTGATACGGGCGCTGGGATTAACTATGGCTACACCTTC.

The V and J genes are TRBV29-1 and TRBJ2-1, with D perhaps given as TRBD1 or TRBD2 (5 bases each). V lost 6 bases to trimming and J lost 0 bases, with 24 bases between them. CDR1 SQVTM and CDR2 ANQGSEA come from the germline V gene. This CDR3 has 18 residues. The CDR3 nucleotides are TGCAGCGTCTTCCGGGACCTTTCGAAGCGAGGCTCCTACAATGAGCAGTTCTTC. Encoded protein: CSVFRDLSKRGSYNEQFF.

V usage is TRBV10-3 and J usage is TRBJ2-2, with D possibly matching TRBD2 (6 bases). This CDR3 region has 13 residues. Per germline, CDR1 ENHRY and CDR2 SYGVKD. Trimming removed 2 bases at V and 6 bases at J, with 7 bases between. The CDR3 here is CAISEGEAGELFF. The CDR3 bases are TGTGCCATCAGTGAGGGGGAGGCCGGGGAGCTGTTTTTT.

This rearrangement joins TRBV30 to TRBJ1-1; D might be TRBD1 (6 bases). V was pared by 2 bases and J by 5 bases, with 12 bases between. The germline gives CDR1 GTSNPN, CDR2 SVGIG (reference sequence). This CDR3 region has 13 residues. This chain's CDR3 is CAWSRGGATEAFF. CDR3 nucleotides: TGTGCCTGGAGTCGCGGGGGGGCGACTGAAGCTTTCTTT.

The chain uses TRBV3-1 (or the pseudogene TRBV3-2) and TRBJ2-7; 12 nucleotides line up with TRBD2. Unmatched junction bases numbered 7, after V lost 1 base and J lost 6 bases. The CDR3 is 16 amino acids. The V gene's germline CDR1 is LGHDT and CDR2 YNNKEL (reference sequence). CDR3 sequence reads: CASSQVSPGLAGEQYF. As DNA, the CDR3 is TGTGCCAGCAGCCAAGTCTCCCCGGGACTAGCGGGCGAGCAGTACTTC.

The chain links TRBV30 to TRBJ1-1; 7 positions match TRBD1. With 3 bases clipped from V and 0 bases from J, the junction kept 10 bases outside the gene matches. CDR3 length: 16 residues. From germline, CDR1 is GTSNPN and CDR2 SVGIG (reference sequence). CDR3 region: CAWRRRGRGVNTEAFF. CDR3 in DNA: TGTGCCTGGAGGAGAAGGGGGCGGGGCGTGAACACTGAAGCTTTCTTT.

The chain uses TRBV4-3 and TRBJ1-1; possibly TRBD1 for D (5 bases). Trimming took 4 bases from V and 1 from J, leaving 16 bases between them. CDR1 and CDR2 from the germline V gene are LGHNA and YSLEER. The CDR3 length is 16 residues. The CDR3 here is CASSRLDRDGNTEAFF. The DNA of the CDR3 is TGCGCCAGCAGCCGCCTCGACCGGGACGGGAACACTGAAGCTTTCTTT.

J is TRBJ2-2 and V is TRBV2; 7 positions agree with TRBD1. The germline V gene encodes CDR1 SNHLY and CDR2 FYNNEI. This CDR3 comprises 14 residues. V lost 6 bases, J lost 4 bases, and 5 bases stayed unmatched. The CDR3 region has the DNA TGTGCCAGCAGCCCGGGACAGACCACCGGGGAGCTGTTTTTT. This encodes CASSPGQTTGELFF.

CDR3 sequence: CASSPQGIGTEAFF. The DNA of the CDR3 is TGTGCCAGCAGTCCACAGGGAATCGGGACTGAAGCTTTCTTT. The rearrangement links TRBV14 to TRBJ1-1, with D tentatively TRBD1 (6 bases). Germline CDR1 reads SGHDN; CDR2 reads FVKESK. With 6 bases removed from V and 5 bases from J, the gap between germline ends came to 16 bases. The CDR3 spans 14 residues.